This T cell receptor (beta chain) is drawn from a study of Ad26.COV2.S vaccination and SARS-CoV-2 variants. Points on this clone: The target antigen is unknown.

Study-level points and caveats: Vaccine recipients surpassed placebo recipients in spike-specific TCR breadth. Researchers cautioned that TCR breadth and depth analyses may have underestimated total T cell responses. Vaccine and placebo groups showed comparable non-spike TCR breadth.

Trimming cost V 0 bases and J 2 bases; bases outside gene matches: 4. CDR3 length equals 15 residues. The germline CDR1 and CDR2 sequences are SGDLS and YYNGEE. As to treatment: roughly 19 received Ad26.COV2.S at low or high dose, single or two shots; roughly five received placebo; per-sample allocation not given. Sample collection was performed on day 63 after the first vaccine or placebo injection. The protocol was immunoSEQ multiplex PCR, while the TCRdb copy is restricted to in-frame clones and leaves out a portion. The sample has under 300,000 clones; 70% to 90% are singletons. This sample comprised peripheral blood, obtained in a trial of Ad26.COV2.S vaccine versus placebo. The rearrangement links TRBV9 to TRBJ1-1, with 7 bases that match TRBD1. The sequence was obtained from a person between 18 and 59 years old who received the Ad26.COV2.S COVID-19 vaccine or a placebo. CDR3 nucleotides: TGTGCCAGCAGCGTAGCGCAGGGGGTCAACACTGAAGCTTTCTTT. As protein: CASSVAQGVNTEAFF.